This T cell receptor (beta chain) stems from a study of tumor and adjacent non-tumor tissue in lung cancer. For the study at large: Around 4.5 million productive TCRbeta reads were obtained per sample on average.

The library came from three nested PCR rounds adapted from ARM-PCR protocols. TCRdb analysed the multiplex PCR reads with MiXCR anew, one entry per CDR3 protein. The profile shows about 98,000 distinct CDR3 sequences, 75% to 85% of them singletons. Of note for this clonotype: What it binds is not known. Compared with germline, one end of the junction differs, possibly owing to a read error.

Study-wide results and caveats: In normal lung, the top 100 clones were significantly more dominant than in tumor. Tumor tissue had significantly higher TCR diversity than normal lung.

Per the germline V gene, CDR1 is WSHSY and CDR2 is SAAADI. The CDR3 spans 20 residues. RNA was extracted from bulk tissue without any cell sorting. This non-tumor lung sample came from over 3 cm beyond the tumor edge. Between August and November 2014, newly diagnosed, chemotherapy-naive lung cancer patients underwent thoracic surgery in China. The sequenced sample was distant non-tumor lung tissue. This chain uses TRBV10-2 with TRBJ2-6; 8 bases line up with TRBD2. This TCR was recovered from a man aged 60 to 69 with small cell lung cancer. The CDR3 region has the DNA TGCGCCATCAGTGAGTCGGATACTAGCGGTACCCGCTCTGGGGCCAACGACCTGACTTTC. It yields the protein CAISESDTSGTRSGANDLTF.